Included here is one T cell receptor (beta chain) sequence, with context. This specimen belongs to a study of T cell changes during pregnancy in multiple sclerosis. The CDR3 is made up of 15 amino acids. Trimming took 5 bases from V and 2 from J, leaving 13 bases between them. From germline, CDR1 is MNHNS and CDR2 SASEGT. Sequenced by immunoSEQ multiplex PCR; TCRdb stores in-frame clones only, minus some. The repertoire holds 40,000 to 55,000 clones, with around 90% as singletons. V is TRBV6-1 and J is TRBJ1-3, with a tentative D call TRBD1 (5 bases). The source of this sequence is a female donor in good health, enrolled as a control in a pregnancy study. Here the sequenced sample was CD4+ T cells from peripheral blood mononuclear cells, taken after pregnancy. The CDR3 reads CASSSWGGTGNTIYF. CDR3 bases: TGTGCCAGCAGTTCCTGGGGGGGAACTGGAAACACCATATATTTT.